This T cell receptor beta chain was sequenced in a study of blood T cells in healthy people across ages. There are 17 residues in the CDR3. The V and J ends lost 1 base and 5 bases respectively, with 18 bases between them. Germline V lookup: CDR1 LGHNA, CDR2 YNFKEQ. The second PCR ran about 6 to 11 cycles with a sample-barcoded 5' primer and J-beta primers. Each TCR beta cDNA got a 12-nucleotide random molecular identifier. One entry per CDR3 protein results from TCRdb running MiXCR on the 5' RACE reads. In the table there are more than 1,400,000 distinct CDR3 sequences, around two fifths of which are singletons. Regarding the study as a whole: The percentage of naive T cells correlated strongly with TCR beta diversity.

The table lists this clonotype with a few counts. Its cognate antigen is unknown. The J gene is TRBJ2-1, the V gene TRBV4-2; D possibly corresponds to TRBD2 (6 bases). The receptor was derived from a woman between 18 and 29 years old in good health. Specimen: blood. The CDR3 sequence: CASSQGPTRGIDNEQFF. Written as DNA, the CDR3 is TGTGCCAGCAGCCAAGGTCCTACCCGGGGGATAGACAATGAGCAGTTCTTC.